These 9 T cell receptor beta chains share one sample of origin, sequenced in a study of T-cell memory formation after mild COVID-19 (dated by TCRdb to the early 2020s). The library was built by means of 5' RACE. The sequencer listed for this sample is Illumina NovaSeq 6000. TCRdb reanalyzed the raw reads on its own, using fastp at Q25 for trimming and MiXCR for clone calling, and kept in-frame beta chains. Every CDR3 protein is listed once, alongside the most common genes and DNA of its rows. The sample table shows 550,000 to 650,000 distinct CDR3 sequences, and roughly 17% are seen once. The ten largest make up around 8.1% of the sample. Sample: PBMCs or a T cell subset sorted from them (not recorded which). These receptors all stem from an adult woman who had mild COVID-19 (a few samples of this study predate the infection). The sample titles of this study are shuffled in the database, so cell type and time point are left out; the donor was told from shared clones.

The V call is TRBV12-3 or TRBV12-4, the J call TRBJ2-7; no firm D call. The CDR3 length is 14 residues. With 1 base removed from V and 0 bases from J, the gap between germline ends came to 7 bases. CDR3 amino acids: CASSLGSLSYEQYF. CDR3 in DNA: TGTGCCAGCAGTTTAGGCAGTCTCTCCTACGAGCAGTACTTC.

In its sample, this clonotype was seen many times. The chain has TRBV5-5 and TRBJ2-1; the match to TRBD2 covers 9 bases. V trimming: 1 base; J trimming: 6 bases; junction bases outside the gene matches: 17. The CDR3 consists of 19 residues. From germline, CDR1 is SGHKS and CDR2 YYEKEE (reference sequence). This CDR3 reads CASSLSGLAGRRRFNEQFF. The CDR3 DNA reads TGTGCCAGCAGCTTGTCTGGCCTAGCGGGACGACGGCGTTTCAATGAGCAGTTCTTC.

A few counts support this clonotype. The chain is built from TRBV2 and TRBJ1-2; TRBD1 is a possible D gene (6 bases). V shed 6 bases and J shed 8 bases, with 19 bases lying between them. Germline CDR1 SNHLY, CDR2 FYNNEI. This CDR3 spans 14 amino acids. The CDR3 nucleotides read TGTGCCAGCAGGCCTACAGGGCCTCTCTGGGGCTACACCTTC. This translates into CASRPTGPLWGYTF.

This clonotype appeared many times. The chain is built from TRBV4-2 and TRBJ1-6; D ambiguous. From germline, CDR1 is LGHNA and CDR2 YNFKEQ. CDR3 length: 13 amino acids. V was shortened by 1 base and J by 5 bases, with 3 bases between the two germline ends. CDR3 in amino acids: CASSQGDNSPLHF. CDR3 coding DNA: TGTGCCAGCAGCCAAGGTGATAATTCACCCCTCCACTTT.

This clonotype was found many times. This chain joins TRBV3-1 and TRBJ2-1, with TRBD2 identical over 8 bases. The germline V gene encodes CDR1 LGHDT and CDR2 YNNKEL (reference sequence). CDR3 length equals 12 residues. The J segment lost 12 bases and the V segment lost 4 bases, leaving 5 bases of the junction unmatched. The CDR3 DNA reads TGTGCCAGCAGCCCCCCGGGACTAGTGCAGTTCTTC. This encodes CASSPPGLVQFF.

The chain is built from TRBV25-1 and TRBJ2-1, with TRBD1 matching over 11 bases. CDR1 is MGHDK and CDR2 is SYGVNS in the germline V gene. The CDR3 runs 15 residues. Losses at the gene ends were 4 bases for V and 7 bases for J; bases not matched to a gene: 6. The chain's CDR3 is CASSVPGQGVNEQFF. CDR3 DNA sequence: TGTGCCAGCAGTGTCCCGGGACAGGGGGTAAATGAGCAGTTCTTC.

The genes are TRBV20-1 and TRBJ2-1, with 9 positions matching TRBD2. The germline gives CDR1 DFQATT, CDR2 SNEGSKA (reference sequence). The length of the CDR3 is 17 residues. V gave up 0 bases and J gave up 5 bases; unmatched junction bases: 11. CDR3 coding DNA: TGCAGTGCTAGAGATCTATGGACTAGCGTGTCGGACAATGAGCAGTTCTTC. Amino acids: CSARDLWTSVSDNEQFF.

This clonotype occurred a few times. The genes are TRBV7-9 and TRBJ1-5, with a weak D call TRBD1 (6 bases). The CDR3 contains 15 residues. V was clipped by 5 bases and J by 4 bases, with 15 bases between them. Per germline, CDR1 SEHNR and CDR2 FQNEAQ (reference sequence). DNA for the CDR3: TGTGCCAGCAGCCCTCCGGGGGCTGGAAATCAGCCCCAGCATTTT. This encodes CASSPPGAGNQPQHF.

In this sample, this clonotype turned up a few times. V gene TRBV5-1 combines with J gene TRBJ1-1; D is unclear. Trimming removed 4 bases from V and 1 base from J, with 14 bases in between. Looked up from germline, CDR1 is SGHRS and CDR2 is YFSETQ. This CDR3 has 15 residues. CDR3 DNA: TGCGCCAGCAGCCCGGCCCGGGGAGGGAACACTGAAGCTTTCTTT. Encoded protein: CASSPARGGNTEAFF.